A selection of T cell receptor beta chains follows, all from one sample in a study of blood T cell repertoires in COVID-19. TCRdb's copy holds only in-frame clones and misses some; the assay was immunoSEQ multiplex PCR. Of under 300,000 clones listed, 86% are singletons. The material sequenced was peripheral blood. The receptors come from a woman aged 30 to 39 with COVID-19, enrolled during active disease. The CDR3 runs from the conserved cysteine through the conserved F or W. Each record gives: D gene, CDR3 length, clone size, J gene, V gene, CDR3 protein, CDR3 DNA. The D gene is left open where the match is weak. Clone size is given for some rows only: seen once, a few or many times, or a class if the clone is expanded.

.,11,.,TRBJ2-5,TRBV7-9,CASSTKETQYF,TGTGCCAGCAGCACAAAAGAGACCCAGTACTTC
TRBD2,16,.,TRBJ2-7,TRBV11-2,CASSWTSGGALYEQYF,TGTGCCAGCAGCTGGACTAGCGGGGGGGCATTGTACGAGCAGTACTTC
.,14,.,TRBJ2-5,TRBV18,CASSQTVVRETQYF,TGTGCCAGCTCACAAACGGTCGTTCGGGAGACCCAGTACTTC
TRBD1,16,.,TRBJ1-2,TRBV5-1,CASSPRSRDRGYGYTF,TGCGCCAGCAGCCCCCGGAGCCGGGACAGGGGCTATGGCTACACCTTC
TRBD1,15,.,TRBJ1-2,TRBV5-5,CASSSQGAWDYGYTF,TGTGCCAGCAGCTCCCAGGGGGCGTGGGACTATGGCTACACCTTC
.,12,.,TRBJ2-3,TRBV29-1,CSGRDETDTQYF,TGCAGCGGGCGGGACGAAACAGATACGCAGTATTTT
.,15,once,TRBJ2-3,TRBV27,CASSLSYQGTDTQYF,TGTGCCAGCAGTTTATCTTACCAGGGCACGGATACGCAGTATTTT
.,15,.,TRBJ2-3,TRBV2,CASGVRPSVTDTQYF,TGTGCCAGCGGGGTGCGCCCTAGCGTCACAGATACGCAGTATTTT
.,15,.,TRBJ2-7,TRBV18,CASSPPGSRTYEQYF,TGTGCCAGCTCACCACCGGGCAGCCGGACCTACGAGCAGTACTTC
TRBD1,15,few,TRBJ1-2,TRBV9,CASSAQDRANYGYTF,TGTGCCAGCAGCGCCCAGGACAGGGCCAACTATGGCTACACCTTC
.,14,.,TRBJ2-2,TRBV5-6,CASSLSGDAGELFF,TGTGCCAGCAGCTTGTCAGGGGATGCCGGGGAGCTGTTTTTT
.,12,.,TRBJ2-3,TRBV10-3,CALQFPTDTQYF,TGTGCCTTACAATTCCCCACAGATACGCAGTATTTT
TRBD2,18,.,TRBJ2-3,TRBV11-2,CASSPWTSGGAGADTQYF,TGTGCCAGCAGCCCTTGGACTAGCGGGGGGGCGGGCGCAGATACGCAGTATTTT
.,19,.,TRBJ1-2,TRBV28,CASSLRGSLTPYSNYGYTF,TGTGCCAGCAGTTTAAGGGGAAGCCTCACCCCCTACTCTAACTATGGCTACACCTTC